This is a list of T cell receptor beta chains from one sample in a study of cytomegalovirus exposure and HLA in healthy donors. Libraries were prepared by immunoSEQ multiplex PCR; TCRdb keeps only in-frame clonotypes and omits some of them. The sample consists of about 59,000 clones, approximately 83% of them appearing once. The sequencing input was PBMCs. These receptors came from a human donor in good health. The CDR3 runs from the conserved cysteine through the conserved F or W. The order of the fields is J gene, V gene, clone size, D gene, CDR3 length, CDR3 DNA, CDR3 protein. A D gene is named only where the DNA matches it firmly. A clone size is listed for some rows: how often the clone was seen (once, few, many), or a class if it is expanded.

>TRBJ1-1|TRBV6-5|NA|TRBD1|14
TGTGCCAGCAGTGACAGGGGACCGAACACTGAAGCTTTCTTT
CASSDRGPNTEAFF
>TRBJ2-5|TRBV20-1|NA|TRBD2|11
TGCAGTGCCCGGGGGGGCCAGACCCAGTACTTC
CSARGGQTQYF
>TRBJ2-1|TRBV4-2|few|NA|15
TGTGCCAGCAGCCATCCGGAGAGCTCCTACAATGAGCAGTTCTTC
CASSHPESSYNEQFF
>TRBJ2-7|TRBV11-1|NA|TRBD1|14
TGTGCCAGCAGCGTTGGGGACAGTTCCTACGAGCAGTACTTC
CASSVGDSSYEQYF
>TRBJ2-3|TRBV7-2|NA|NA|17
TGTGCCAGCAGCTTACTCGGTGTTTCCTCTAGCACAGATACGCAGTATTTT
CASSLLGVSSSTDTQYF
>TRBJ1-5|TRBV19|NA|TRBD1|15
TGTGCCAGTAGTAGCACCGGGACAGGGGTTAGGCCCCAGCATTTT
CASSSTGTGVRPQHF
>TRBJ2-2|TRBV7-2|once|NA|16
TGTGCCAGCAGCTTAGACCCAGGACACGACACCGGGGAGCTGTTTTTT
CASSLDPGHDTGELFF
>TRBJ2-5|TRBV5-1|NA|TRBD1|16
TGCGCCAGCAGCGGGGGGACAGGGAATATCCAAGAGACCCAGTACTTC
CASSGGTGNIQETQYF
>TRBJ2-2|TRBV7-2|few|NA|15
TGTGCCAGCAGCAGCCTCCCAGGGGCCACCGGGGAGCTGTTTTTT
CASSSLPGATGELFF
>TRBJ2-1|TRBV18|NA|TRBD2|11
TGTGCCAGCGGGAGGGAGAGTGAGCAGTTCTTC
CASGRESEQFF
>TRBJ1-1|TRBV25-1|once|NA|14
TGTGCCAGCAGTGAACTGGGAACAGGCCTTGAAGCTTTCTTT
CASSELGTGLEAFF